The 19 T cell receptor beta chains given below trace back to one sample, sequenced in a study of blood T cell repertoires in COVID-19. Produced via immunoSEQ multiplex PCR; TCRdb's table is partial and in-frame only. This sample carries under 85,000 clones, approximately 82% of them seen once, and the ten largest clones take around 36%. Source material: peripheral blood. Receptors were obtained from an elderly man with active or convalescent COVID-19.

The chain employs TRBV23-1 and TRBJ2-1; 10 bases are a match to TRBD2. TRBV23-1 is an open reading frame whose function is uncertain. This CDR3 comprises 19 residues. Trimming at V came to 0 bases and at J to 5 bases, leaving 13 bases not matched to a gene. The DNA for the CDR3 is TGCGCCAGCAGTCAATCGTCGGAAGCGGGAGGGCTCGAGGACAATGAGCAGTTCTTC. Protein product: CASSQSSEAGGLEDNEQFF.

This chain connects TRBV10-3 to TRBJ2-1, with a weak D call TRBD2 (5 bases). The CDR3 runs 11 residues. Between the trimmed V and J ends, which lost 10 bases and 9 bases, there was a span of 13 bases. Germline V gene lookup returns CDR1 ENHRY and CDR2 SYGVKD. The CDR3 DNA reads as TGTGCCAGTAGGGTGGGGAGTGAGCAGTTCTTC. Translation gives CASRVGSEQFF.

V is TRBV24-1 and J is TRBJ2-1; TRBD2 might be the D (5 bases). The CDR3 is 18 amino acids. Trimming removed 4 bases at V and 6 bases at J, with 24 bases between. Germline values: CDR1 KGHDR, CDR2 SFDVKD. The CDR3 coding sequence is TGTGCCACCAGTGAAACGTTACGGGGATCTCGGTCTACCAATGAGCAGTTCTTC. It translates to CATSETLRGSRSTNEQFF.

The chain recombines TRBV29-1 with TRBJ1-2; tentatively, D is TRBD1 (6 bases). CDR3 size: 14 residues. The germline V and J ends were trimmed by 3 bases and 2 bases, with 13 bases remaining between them. Germline values: CDR1 SQVTM, CDR2 ANQGSEA. The CDR3 DNA follows: TGCAGCGTTGATAGCCAGGGGCAGAACTATGGCTACACCTTC. Protein: CSVDSQGQNYGYTF.

The chain is built from TRBV5-4 and TRBJ1-1; possibly TRBD1 for D (5 bases). Germline CDR1 SGHNT, CDR2 YYREEE (reference sequence). The CDR3 has 14 amino acids. V lost 4 bases to trimming and J lost 6 bases, with 16 bases between them. The CDR3, as DNA: TGTGCCAGCAGCCTGGGGCAGGGTCTACCTGAAGCTTTCTTT. As protein: CASSLGQGLPEAFF.

This chain uses TRBV3-1 (or the pseudogene TRBV3-2) with TRBJ2-3; the match to TRBD2 covers 10 bases. Germline V gene data show CDR1 as LGHDT and CDR2 as YNNKEL (reference sequence). The CDR3 length is 17 residues. Losses at the gene ends were 0 bases for V and 2 bases for J; bases not matched to a gene: 5. CDR3 amino acids: CASSQDLAGVTTDTQYF. The CDR3 DNA is TGTGCCAGCAGCCAAGATCTAGCGGGGGTGACCACAGATACGCAGTATTTT.

The chain carries TRBV7-8 and TRBJ2-3; D is uncertain. The CDR3 covers 15 residues. The germline CDR1 and CDR2 sequences are SGHVS and FQNEAQ. V dropped 5 bases and J dropped 1 base, with 13 bases sitting between them. The CDR3 is CASSHGFRGTDTQYF. The CDR3 DNA reads as TGTGCCAGCAGCCACGGGTTTCGGGGCACAGATACGCAGTATTTT.

The V and J genes are TRBV11-2 and TRBJ2-6, with D hard to call. CDR3 length equals 14 residues. V gave up 7 bases and J gave up 1 base, with 8 bases separating them. Per germline, CDR1 SGHAT and CDR2 FQNNGV. The CDR3 DNA reads as TGTGCCAGCACCCAGGCATCTGGGGCCAACGTCCTGACTTTC. Protein: CASTQASGANVLTF.

The chain recombines TRBV14 with TRBJ2-5, with 9 bases lining up with TRBD2. After removal of 8 bases from V and 5 bases from J, the junction contained 21 bases not matched to a gene. This CDR3 is built from 18 residues. Germline V CDR1 and CDR2: SGHDN, FVKESK. The CDR3 here is CASPPAGLAGPGGETQYF. In DNA, the CDR3 is TGTGCCAGCCCCCCTGCGGGGCTAGCGGGGCCAGGGGGGGAGACCCAGTACTTC.

This chain connects TRBV5-5 to TRBJ2-7, with a weak D call TRBD1 (5 bases). Germline CDR1 reads SGHKS; CDR2 reads YYEKEE (reference sequence). Trimming took 5 bases from V and 3 from J, leaving 15 bases between them. The CDR3 is 14 residues long. CDR3 coding DNA: TGTGCCAGCAGGTTCCGTGACAGAGGCTACGAGCAGTACTTC. Its protein product is CASRFRDRGYEQYF.

The genes are TRBV18 and TRBJ1-2, with 10 bases identical to TRBD1. Losses at the gene ends were 4 bases for V and 3 bases for J; bases not matched to a gene: 8. Germline V gene lookup returns CDR1 KGHSH and CDR2 LQKENI. This CDR3 contains 16 residues. In DNA form, the CDR3 reads TGTGCCAGCTCACTAAGAGGGACAGGGGTGGACTATGGCTACACCTTC. Encoded protein: CASSLRGTGVDYGYTF.

The chain combines TRBV30 with TRBJ2-7; no clear D. V was pared by 4 bases and J by 4 bases, with 8 bases between. Germline V CDR1 and CDR2: GTSNPN, SVGIG (reference sequence). This CDR3 is built from 11 residues. The CDR3 coding sequence is TGTGCCTGGATTTCGTCTTACGAGCAGTACTTC. This codes for CAWISSYEQYF. The full variable domain, its missing parts supplied by reference TRBV30 and TRBJ2-7, is SQTIHQWPATLVQPVGSPLSLECTVEGTSNPNLYWYRQAAGRGLQLLFYSVGIGQISSEVPQNLSASRPQDRQFILSSKKLLLSDSGFYLCAWISSYEQYFGPGTRLTVT.

V usage is TRBV7-8 and J usage is TRBJ1-2, with 7 bases identical to TRBD1. V shed 5 bases, J shed 6 bases, and the junction held 9 bases outside the gene matches. In germline, CDR1 is SGHVS, CDR2 FQNEAQ. CDR3 length equals 14 residues. The CDR3 loop is CASSKLTGEHGYTF. The CDR3 bases are TGTGCCAGCAGCAAACTCACAGGGGAACATGGCTACACCTTC. Variable domain in full (rest from reference TRBV7-8 and TRBJ1-2): GAGVSQSPRYKVAKRGQDVALRCDPISGHVSLFWYQQALGQGPEFLTYFQNEAQLDKSGLPSDRFFAERPEGSVSTLKIQRTQQEDSAVYLCASSKLTGEHGYTFGSGTRLTVV.

The V call is TRBV18, the J call TRBJ1-1; D gene ambiguous. Trimming left V 5 bases short and J 3 bases short, with 13 bases between. Germline V gene sequence: CDR1 KGHSH, CDR2 LQKENI. This CDR3 comprises 14 residues. CDR3 DNA: TGTGCCAGCTCAACCACGAGGGCGGACACTGAAGCTTTCTTT. Translating gives CASSTTRADTEAFF.

This chain uses TRBV13 with TRBJ1-2; D ambiguous. Germline V gene sequence: CDR1 PRHDT, CDR2 FYEKMQ (reference sequence). The CDR3 is 12 residues long. Trimming cost V 2 bases and J 11 bases, with 12 bases left between them. The CDR3 DNA follows: TGTGCCAGCAGCTTATCAGCGTACGGGTACACCTTC. This gives the protein CASSLSAYGYTF.

The chain has TRBV5-4 and TRBJ1-1; TRBD1 matches 7 bases. Germline CDR1 SGHNT, CDR2 YYREEE (reference sequence). The trim removed 4 bases at V and 1 base at J, leaving 10 bases unmatched. The CDR3 has 16 amino acids. CDR3 in amino acids: CASSGRRQGGNTEAFF. The CDR3 DNA reads as TGTGCCAGCAGCGGGCGGAGACAGGGCGGGAACACTGAAGCTTTCTTT.

V gene TRBV19 combines with J gene TRBJ1-1; D gene unclear. Germline V CDR1 and CDR2: LNHDA, SQIVND (reference sequence). Trimming left V 4 bases short and J 1 base short, with 22 bases between. The CDR3 loop spans 18 amino acids. CDR3 DNA: TGTGCCAGTAGTACACAATCGCGGGCCTACGGGAGGAACACTGAAGCTTTCTTT. As protein: CASSTQSRAYGRNTEAFF.

This chain joins TRBV30 and TRBJ1-5; tentative D call: TRBD1 (6 bases). Between the trimmed V and J ends, which lost 0 bases and 5 bases, there was a span of 8 bases. Germline CDR1 and CDR2: GTSNPN and SVGIG (reference sequence). CDR3 length: 13 residues. CDR3 sequence: CAWSVGGDQPQHF. The CDR3 DNA follows: TGTGCCTGGAGTGTAGGGGGGGATCAGCCCCAGCATTTT.

This sequence joins TRBV7-2 and TRBJ2-7; D is perhaps TRBD2 (6 bases). The CDR3 length is 14 residues. Per germline, CDR1 SGHTA and CDR2 FQGNSA. Trimming cost V 5 bases and J 0 bases, with 11 bases left between them. CDR3 bases: TGTGCCAGCAGCGCGGGACGGTACTCCTACGAGCAGTACTTC. Protein: CASSAGRYSYEQYF. The whole variable domain, remainder taken from reference TRBV7-2 and TRBJ2-7, is GAGVSQSPSNKVTEKGKDVELRCDPISGHTALYWYRQSLGQGLEFLIYFQGNSAPDKSGLPSDRFSAERTGGSVSTLTIQRTQQEDSAVYLCASSAGRYSYEQYFGPGTRLTVT.